Listed below are T cell receptor beta chains from one sample, sequenced in a study of T cells and copy number aberrations in small-cell lung cancer. The table came from immunoSEQ multiplex PCR; TCRdb's copy has only in-frame clones and leaves some out. The sample has some 9,300 clones; 60% to 80% are singletons. Sequencing was performed on normal tissue next to the tumor. These receptors came from a man in his 60s with small cell lung cancer. The CDR3 runs from the conserved cysteine through the conserved F or W. A D gene is named only where the DNA matches it firmly. Expanded clones are given a class, and other clones once, few, many or no size at all.

.	TRBV6-5	TRBJ1-1	.	TGTGCCAGCAGTTACTCGAGGCAGGGGCTCACTGAAGCTTTCTTT	CASSYSRQGLTEAFF
.	TRBV20-1	TRBJ2-5	.	TGCAGTGCTAAAGGGAGGGAGACCCAGTACTTC	CSAKGRETQYF
.	TRBV7-3	TRBJ2-1	.	TGTGCCAGCAGCCGGTGGGACACCTCAGGCGAGCAGTTCTTC	CASSRWDTSGEQFF
.	TRBV5-1	TRBJ1-1	TRBD1	TGCGCCAGCAGCTTAGGGGGCCGGGACACTGAAGCTTTCTTT	CASSLGGRDTEAFF
.	TRBV27	TRBJ1-5	TRBD1	TGTGCCAGCAGTCCCGCCGACAGGGGAGGTCAGCCCCAGCATTTT	CASSPADRGGQPQHF
.	TRBV19	TRBJ1-2	TRBD1	TGTGCCAGTAGTATCAGGGACAGCGGCTATGGCTACACCTTC	CASSIRDSGYGYTF
.	TRBV2	TRBJ2-3	TRBD2	TGTGCCAGCAGTGAGGGACTAGCCGGCGCAGATACGCAGTATTTT	CASSEGLAGADTQYF
once	TRBV28	TRBJ2-7	.	TGTGCCAGCAGTTTCGGGGACGGCTCCTACGAGCAGTACTTC	CASSFGDGSYEQYF
.	TRBV28	TRBJ2-1	TRBD2	TGTGCCAGCATCCATAGCGGGATCGGTGAGCAGTTCTTC	CASIHSGIGEQFF
.	TRBV9	TRBJ2-3	.	TGTGCCAGCAGCTCAAGCGGGAGCACAGATACGCAGTATTTT	CASSSSGSTDTQYF
.	TRBV4-1	TRBJ2-3	.	TGCGCCAGCAGCCGCGGGATAGGGGAAGGGGCAGATACGCAGTATTTT	CASSRGIGEGADTQYF